The text below deals with one T cell receptor (beta chain). Its antigen is undetermined. This record belongs to a study of chemoradiotherapy in HPV16-positive cancers. Turning to the study itself: Two HPV16-positive patients' cells yielded candidate HPV-specific clones and common motifs. Regarding the study as a whole: Candidate HPV-specific clones and E7-related TCR motifs grew in tumor during treatment. HPV-responsive T-cell expansion during chemoradiotherapy was linked to improved recurrence-free survival in HPV16-positive patients.

CDR1 and CDR2 (germline): KGHSH, LQKENI. This CDR3 contains 15 residues. The V gene lost 5 bases and the J gene lost 5 bases, with 13 bases spanning the gap. Repeated repertoire sampling spanned the course of chemoradiotherapy. Libraries were prepared by immunoSEQ multiplex PCR; TCRdb keeps only in-frame clonotypes and omits some of them. This sample has about 5,800 clones, with almost 90% found just once. The sequenced sample was blood, obtained from a patient who underwent chemoradiotherapy. This rearrangement joins TRBV18 to TRBJ1-6; perhaps TRBD1 as D (6 bases). This clonotype originated in a human donor with HPV-associated anogenital cancer. CDR3 sequence: CASSATQGDNSPLHF. The CDR3 DNA reads TGTGCCAGCTCAGCAACACAGGGAGATAATTCACCCCTCCACTTT.